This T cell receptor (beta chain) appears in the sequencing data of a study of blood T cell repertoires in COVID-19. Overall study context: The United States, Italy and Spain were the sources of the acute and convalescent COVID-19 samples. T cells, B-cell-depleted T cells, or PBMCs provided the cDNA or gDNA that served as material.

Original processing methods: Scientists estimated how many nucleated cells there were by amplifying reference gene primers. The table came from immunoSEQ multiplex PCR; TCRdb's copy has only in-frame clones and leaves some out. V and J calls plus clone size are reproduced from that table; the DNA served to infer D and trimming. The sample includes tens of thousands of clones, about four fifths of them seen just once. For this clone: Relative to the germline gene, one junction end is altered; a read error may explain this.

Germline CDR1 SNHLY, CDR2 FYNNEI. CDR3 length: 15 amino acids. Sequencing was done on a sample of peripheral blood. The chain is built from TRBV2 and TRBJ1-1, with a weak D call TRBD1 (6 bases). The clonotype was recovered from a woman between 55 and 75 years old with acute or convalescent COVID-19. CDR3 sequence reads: CASTRRRGGSTEAFF. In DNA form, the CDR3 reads TGTGCAAGCACTCGCCGGAGGGGGGGTTCCACTGAAGCTTTCTTT.